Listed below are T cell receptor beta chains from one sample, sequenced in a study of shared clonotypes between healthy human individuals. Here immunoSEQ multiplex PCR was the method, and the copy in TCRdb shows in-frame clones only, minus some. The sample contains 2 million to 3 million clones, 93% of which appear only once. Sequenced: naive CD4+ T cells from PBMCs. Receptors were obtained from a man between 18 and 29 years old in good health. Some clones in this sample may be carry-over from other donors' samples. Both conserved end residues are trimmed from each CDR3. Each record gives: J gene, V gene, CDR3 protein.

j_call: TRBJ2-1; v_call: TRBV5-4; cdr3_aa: ASSLDNYNEQF
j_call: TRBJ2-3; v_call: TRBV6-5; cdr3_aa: ASSSTPGHSTDTQY
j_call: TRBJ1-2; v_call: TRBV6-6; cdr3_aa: ASSFRMNWPYGYT
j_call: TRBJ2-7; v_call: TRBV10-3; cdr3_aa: AISGGRHSYEQY
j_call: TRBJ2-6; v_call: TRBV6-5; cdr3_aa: ASRGGGGANVLT
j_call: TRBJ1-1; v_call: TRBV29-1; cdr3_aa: SVETRQGNTEAF
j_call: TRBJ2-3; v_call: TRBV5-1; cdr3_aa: ASSDGLAAGDTQY
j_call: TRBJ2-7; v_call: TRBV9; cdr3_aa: ASSSDRGDYEQY
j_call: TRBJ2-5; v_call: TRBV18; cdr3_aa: ASSQGTQETQY
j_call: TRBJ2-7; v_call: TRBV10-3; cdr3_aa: AISEKDLAGDEEQY
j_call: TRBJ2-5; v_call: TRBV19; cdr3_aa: ASSIQGSRETQY
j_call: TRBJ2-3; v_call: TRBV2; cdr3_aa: ASSARPWADTQY
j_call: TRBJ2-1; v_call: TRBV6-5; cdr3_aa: ASISVGGSYNEQF
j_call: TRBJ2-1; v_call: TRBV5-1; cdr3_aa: ASSLSFPISYNEQF
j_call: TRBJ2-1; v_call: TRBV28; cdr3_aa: ASMGRGPHNEQF
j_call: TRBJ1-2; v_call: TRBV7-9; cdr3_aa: ASSPTGGNRGSYGYT
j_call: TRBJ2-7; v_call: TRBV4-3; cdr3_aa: ASSLAAHSYEQY
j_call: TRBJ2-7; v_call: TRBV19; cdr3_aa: ASTYEGRGGEQY
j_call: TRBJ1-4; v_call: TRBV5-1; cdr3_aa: ASSLALQGNEKLF
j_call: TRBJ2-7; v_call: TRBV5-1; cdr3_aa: ASSSQTGGEDEQY